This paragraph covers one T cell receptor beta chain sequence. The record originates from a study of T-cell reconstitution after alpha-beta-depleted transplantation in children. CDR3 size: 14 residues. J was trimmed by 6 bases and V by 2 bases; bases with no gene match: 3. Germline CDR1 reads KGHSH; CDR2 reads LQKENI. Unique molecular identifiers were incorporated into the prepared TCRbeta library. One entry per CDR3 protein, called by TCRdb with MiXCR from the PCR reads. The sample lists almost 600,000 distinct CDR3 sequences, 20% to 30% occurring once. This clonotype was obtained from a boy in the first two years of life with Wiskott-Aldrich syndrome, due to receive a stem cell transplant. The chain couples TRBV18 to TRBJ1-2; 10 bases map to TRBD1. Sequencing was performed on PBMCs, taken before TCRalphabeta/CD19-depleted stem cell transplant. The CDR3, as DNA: TGTGCCAGCTCACCAGTGGGGACAGGGGATGGCTACACCTTC. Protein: CASSPVGTGDGYTF.